This T cell receptor (beta chain) is from a study of T cells in women clearing cervical HPV infection (dated by TCRdb to 2016 to 2019). Notes on the research overall: The cases were roughly 23 women with histologically confirmed HPV16-related CIN3 or worse, and 2 of those women had invasive cancers. The controls were fewer than 30 women whose single incident HPV16 infection cleared within 12 months with no development of precancer or cancer. Case blood was taken at the visit when the lesion was first identified, whereas control blood was taken when infection was no longer detected. Among cases, blood sampling came a median of approximately 150 days after lesion detection, with an interquartile range of roughly 85 to 220 days. Since HLA typing was available for only a few women, HLA type could not be ruled out as a confounder. This exploratory proof-of-principle case-control study, nested within the Guanacaste HPV Natural History Study in Costa Rica, compared TCR repertoires among women with different cervical HPV16 outcomes. Cases and controls were matched on age within five years and on year of sample collection. Median age was approximately 30 years in cases versus around 40 in controls, and baseline characteristics did not differ significantly. In the parent cohort, 10,049 women aged 18 or older were enrolled in Guanacaste, Costa Rica, during 1993 to 1994 and were followed for six to seven years. Quality controls consisted of five blinded duplicates per group, for a total of about 60 samples made up of 50 participants and around ten replicates.

Study-level results and caveats: Whether associations preceded infection or resulted from infection could not be shown with the cross-sectional design, and effector/memory subsets and HPV-specific T cells were not isolated. TRBV6-7 relative abundance was lower in cases than in controls (roughly 0.11% versus 0.16%; Bonferroni P = 0.0008). Across sequencing depths, CIN3+ cases showed significantly higher TCR repertoire richness than controls, but evenness did not differ between the groups. By combining richness with V gene abundances, random forest classifiers separated cases from controls with an estimated AUC of around 0.85. T-cell numbers per sample were unknown, so richness differences could reflect varying T-cell content rather than repertoire biology.

The immunoSEQ assay used multiplex PCR to amplify TCR beta CDR3 regions from an average of around 1,200 ng of genomic DNA per sample. To correct primer bias, the assay used a complete synthetic TCR repertoire to set an amplification baseline. Amplicons were sequenced on the Illumina platform. In the paper's pipeline: Error correction of the sequences involved clustering with frequency ratios plus a modified nearest-neighbor algorithm, after which the sequences were analyzed in the immunoSEQ Analyzer using IMGT gene definitions. At each rarefaction depth, TCR richness and evenness were averaged across 20 rarefaction repeats, and any sample with fewer sequences than the depth was left out. Wilcoxon rank sum tests with FDR correction were used to compare relative abundances of V, D and J genes between the groups. For the blinded duplicates, the intraclass correlation was 90% to 97% for TCR richness and averaged around 76% across roughly 72 gene segments. TCRdb re-hosts the immuneACCESS table, in-frame sequences only. Its copies lack some clones; in the studies checked, an unresolved V gene accounts for under half of them, and the cause for the rest is not known. D and trimming come from the DNA, and the V and J calls and clone size come from that table. The sample's records list about 33,000 clones. Roughly 1.5% of the sample goes to the ten largest clones.

V and J are trimmed by 3 bases and 6 bases, and the gene matches miss 8 bases of the junction. The CDR3 starts with the cysteine, ends with the phenylalanine, and has 14 residues. The 33 bases shown cover part of the CDR3, and their frame starts at base 1. On this clone: This receptor's antigen is unknown. Read sequence stops 3 residues before the CDR3 end, and the germline J gene provides the missing end.

Every participant had a single incident cervical HPV16 infection, and prevalent HPV16 infections were excluded. Cervical HPV DNA was detected by MY09/MY11 PCR and genotyped by dot-blot hybridization. Approximately 15 mL of heparinized blood was centrifuged, after which the buffy coat was aliquoted, frozen at -30 degrees C, and then stored at -80 degrees C. Genomic DNA was extracted from buffy coat specimens using QIAGEN kits. Recombination connected TRBV12-3 or TRBV12-4 to TRBJ2-7, with 7 central nucleotides matching TRBD2. This TCR was sampled from a woman aged 18 to 75 with a cervical HPV16 infection that either progressed to CIN3+ or cleared (not recorded which). Source material: blood buffy coat. The CDR3 here reads CASSFFGGFIEQYF. CDR3 DNA (partial): TGTGCCAGCAGTTTTTTCGGGGGGTTCATCGAG.